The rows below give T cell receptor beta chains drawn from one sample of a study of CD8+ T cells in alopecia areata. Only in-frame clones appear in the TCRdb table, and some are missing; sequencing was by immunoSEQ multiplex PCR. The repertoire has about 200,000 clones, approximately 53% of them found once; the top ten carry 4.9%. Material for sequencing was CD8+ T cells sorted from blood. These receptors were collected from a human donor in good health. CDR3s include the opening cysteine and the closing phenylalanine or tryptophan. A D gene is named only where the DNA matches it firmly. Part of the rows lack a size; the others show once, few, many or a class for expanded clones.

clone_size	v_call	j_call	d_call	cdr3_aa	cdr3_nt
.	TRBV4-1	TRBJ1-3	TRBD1	CASSYHLRDRGFSGNTIYF	TGCGCCAGCAGCTATCATCTCCGGGACAGGGGATTCTCTGGAAACACCATATATTTT
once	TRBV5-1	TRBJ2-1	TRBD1	CASSGTGTGINEQFF	TGCGCCAGCAGCGGGACCGGGACAGGGATCAATGAGCAGTTCTTC
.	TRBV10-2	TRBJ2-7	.	CASSPGAGSTYEQYF	TGCGCCAGCAGCCCAGGGGCGGGGAGTACCTACGAGCAGTACTTC
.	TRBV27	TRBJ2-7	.	CASSLTIRYEQYF	TGTGCCAGCAGTTTGACCATAAGGTACGAGCAGTACTTC
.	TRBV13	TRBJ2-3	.	CASSSGLKVTDTQYF	TGTGCCAGCAGCAGTGGATTGAAGGTCACAGATACGCAGTATTTT
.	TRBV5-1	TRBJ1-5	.	CASSLVITAGNQPQHF	TGCGCCAGCAGCTTGGTCATCACCGCGGGCAATCAGCCCCAGCATTTT
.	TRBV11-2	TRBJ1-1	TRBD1	CASSLGQGTEAFF	TGTGCCAGCAGCTTAGGACAGGGAACTGAAGCTTTCTTT
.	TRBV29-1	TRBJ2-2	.	CSVQDGTNTGELFF	TGCAGCGTTCAGGACGGTACGAACACCGGGGAGCTGTTTTTT
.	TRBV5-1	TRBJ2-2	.	CASSYASRAGELFF	TGCGCCAGCAGCTACGCCTCGAGGGCCGGGGAGCTGTTTTTT
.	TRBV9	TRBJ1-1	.	CASSVASGDEATEAFF	TGTGCCAGCAGCGTAGCTTCCGGAGACGAGGCCACTGAAGCTTTCTTT
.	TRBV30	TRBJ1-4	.	CAWVSDLGDEKLFF	TGTGCCTGGGTAAGCGACCTCGGCGATGAAAAACTGTTTTTT
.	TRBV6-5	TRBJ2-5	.	CASSYQGGETQYF	TGTGCCAGCAGTTATCAGGGGGGAGAGACCCAGTACTTC
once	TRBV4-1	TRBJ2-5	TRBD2	CASSQAGLAGNQETQYF	TGCGCCAGCAGCCAAGCCGGACTAGCGGGGAATCAAGAGACCCAGTACTTC
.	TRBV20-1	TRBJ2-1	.	CSARLGNEQFF	TGCAGTGCTAGACTGGGCAATGAGCAGTTCTTC
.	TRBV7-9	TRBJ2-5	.	CASSSRTAQETQYF	TGTGCCAGCAGCTCAAGGACAGCACAAGAGACCCAGTACTTC
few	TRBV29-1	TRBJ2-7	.	CSVAGLPDEQYF	TGCAGCGTTGCCGGCCTGCCAGATGAGCAGTACTTC
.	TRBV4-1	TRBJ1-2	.	CASSQEWRNGYTF	TGCGCCAGCAGCCAAGAGTGGAGGAATGGCTACACCTTC
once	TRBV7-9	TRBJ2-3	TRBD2	CASSRSTRGGDTDTQYF	TGTGCCAGCAGCCGCAGCACTCGCGGGGGGGACACAGATACGCAGTATTTT